The 8 T cell receptor beta chains below were found in one sample sequenced in a study of technical replicates of blood from a few donors (dated 2017 in TCRdb). The library was built by means of the immunoSEQ multiplex PCR assay. Entries here come from immuneACCESS through TCRdb and include only in-frame sequences with V and J called. Some clones fail to appear in such tables; in the studies checked, an unresolved V gene covers under half of the shortfall, and the cause of the remainder is unknown. The sample yields over 90,000 clones; roughly 95% were counted once. The ten largest clones add up to approximately 0.38% of the sample. Sample: T cells isolated from PBMCs. These receptor sequences come from a human donor in good health.

The chain links TRBV10-3 to TRBJ1-3; the D gene is possibly TRBD1 (5 bases). V lost 8 bases to trimming and J lost 1 base, with 9 bases between them. The CDR3 runs 13 residues. CDR1 and CDR2 (germline): ENHRY, SYGVKD. CDR3 nucleotide sequence: TGTGCCATCTTTAGGGGATCTGGAAACACCATATATTTT. Translated, it gives CAIFRGSGNTIYF.

The chain is built from TRBV6-6 and TRBJ2-7; 8 nucleotides match TRBD2. Germline CDR1 MNHNY, CDR2 SVGAGI (reference sequence). The CDR3 sequence is 15 residues long. V lost 2 bases to trimming and J lost 2 bases; unmatched junction nucleotides: 5. This chain's CDR3 is CASSYGLATTYEQYF. The CDR3 DNA is TGTGCCAGCAGTTACGGACTAGCCACCACCTACGAGCAGTACTTC.

The chain has TRBV13 and TRBJ2-7, with 9 bases identical to TRBD1. The V gene's germline CDR1 is PRHDT and CDR2 FYEKMQ (reference sequence). With V trimmed by 2 bases and J by 5 bases, 7 bases remained unmatched. This CDR3 contains 15 residues. The CDR3 region has the DNA TGTGCCAGCAGCTTACCCGGGACAGGGATCAACGAGCAGTACTTC. Its translation is CASSLPGTGINEQYF.

The chain combines TRBV6-6 with TRBJ2-7; TRBD1 agrees at 7 bases. In germline, CDR1 is MNHNY, CDR2 SVGAGI (reference sequence). The CDR3 length is 16 residues. The V segment lost 0 bases and the J segment 3 bases; nucleotides outside the gene matches: 8. DNA of the CDR3: TGTGCCAGCAGTTACTCGGAATGGGCAGGGGGCTACGAGCAGTACTTC. It yields the protein CASSYSEWAGGYEQYF.

The CDR3 nucleotides are TGCGCCAGCAGCTTGTTACTAGCGGGAGAAGAGACCCAGTACTTC. Protein: CASSLLLAGEETQYF. The V and J genes are TRBV5-1 and TRBJ2-5; TRBD2 matches at 11 bases. J lost 3 bases, V lost 1 base, and 2 bases had no gene match. CDR1 is SGHRS, CDR2 YFSETQ, per germline. This CDR3 is 15 amino acids long.

This chain joins TRBV6-1 and TRBJ1-5; D possibly corresponds to TRBD1 (6 bases). Trimming cost V 7 bases and J 5 bases, with 12 bases left between them. This CDR3 is 13 amino acids long. CDR1 is MNHNS, CDR2 SASEGT, per germline. In DNA form, the CDR3 reads TGTGCCAGCACTCCGGGACACTATCAGCCCCAGCATTTT. Protein product: CASTPGHYQPQHF.

The rearrangement uses TRBV30 and TRBJ2-1; TRBD2 might be the D (6 bases). V was pared by 2 bases and J by 12 bases, with 14 bases between. The CDR3 has 12 amino acids. The germline CDR1 and CDR2 sequences are GTSNPN and SVGIG (reference sequence). The CDR3 here is CAWSLGGASQFF. CDR3 nucleotides: TGTGCCTGGAGTCTGGGCGGGGCCTCGCAGTTCTTC.

The V gene is TRBV5-6, the J gene TRBJ2-6, with 7 positions matching TRBD2. CDR1 is SGHDT and CDR2 is YYEEEE in the germline V gene. There are 18 residues in the CDR3. V trimming: 4 bases; J trimming: 1 base; junction bases outside the gene matches: 11. The CDR3 coding sequence is TGTGCCAGCAGCCGGACCGGGGGGTTGCTTTCTGGGGCCAACGTCCTGACTTTC. Its protein product is CASSRTGGLLSGANVLTF.